The source of this T cell receptor beta chain is a study of cytomegalovirus exposure and HLA in healthy donors. A remark on this clone: What it recognizes is unknown.

This PCR relied on a set of 60 Vbeta primers and 13 Jbeta primers. Measured with immunoSEQ multiplex PCR; TCRdb has only the in-frame clones, and not every one. The sample has about 200,000 clones; about nine tenths are singletons. Germline V gives CDR1 LNHDA, CDR2 SQIVND (reference sequence). The CDR3 covers 17 residues. The trim removed 3 bases at V and 7 bases at J, leaving 11 bases unmatched. Points from the study as a whole: Several V segments, TRBV6-2 and TRBV6-3 among them, could not be told apart and were dropped.

The clonotype originates from a boy aged 2 to 10 in good health and CMV-seronegative. The genes are TRBV19 and TRBJ1-4; 10 bases map to TRBD1. Source material: PBMCs. CDR3 in DNA: TGTGCCAGTAGTATCATAGGGACAGGGGTAAGAGGTGAAAAACTGTTTTTT. Its translation: CASSIIGTGVRGEKLFF.